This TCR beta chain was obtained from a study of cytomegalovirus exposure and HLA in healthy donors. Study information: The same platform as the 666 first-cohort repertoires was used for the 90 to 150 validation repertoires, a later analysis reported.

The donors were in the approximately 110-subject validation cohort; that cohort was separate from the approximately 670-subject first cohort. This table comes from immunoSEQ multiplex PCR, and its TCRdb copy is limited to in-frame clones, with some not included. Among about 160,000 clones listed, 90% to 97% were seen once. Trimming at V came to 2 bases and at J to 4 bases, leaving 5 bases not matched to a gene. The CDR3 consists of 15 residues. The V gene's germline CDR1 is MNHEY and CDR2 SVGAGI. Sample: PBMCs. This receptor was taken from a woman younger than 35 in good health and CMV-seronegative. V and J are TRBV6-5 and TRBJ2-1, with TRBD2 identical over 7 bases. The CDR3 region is CASSYGAGEYNEQFF. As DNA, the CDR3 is TGTGCCAGCAGTTACGGGGCGGGGGAGTACAATGAGCAGTTCTTC.